This TCR beta chain was recorded in a study of T-cell reconstitution after alpha-beta-depleted transplantation in children. The V gene's germline CDR1 is DFQATT and CDR2 SNEGSKA (reference sequence). V was trimmed by 5 bases and J by 0 bases, leaving 29 bases between them. The CDR3 runs to 19 residues. Unique molecular identifiers were used to barcode this TCRbeta library. Each CDR3 protein is one row after TCRdb ran MiXCR on the PCR reads. This sample carries around 410,000 distinct CDR3 sequences, 11% of them seen once, and the ten largest clones take 4.5% to 7%. V gene TRBV20-1 combines with J gene TRBJ2-7; D is tentatively TRBD1 or TRBD2 (6 bases each). The TCR originated in a human donor who donated a stem cell graft to a child with acute myeloid leukemia. Sequenced here: PBMCs from the stem cell graft donor, sampled from the stem cell graft. The CDR3 here is CSAPPRGMGGVGDSYEQYF. In DNA, the CDR3 is TGCAGTGCTCCCCCAAGGGGTATGGGGGGCGTAGGGGACTCCTACGAGCAGTACTTC.